The rows below give T cell receptor beta chains drawn from one sample of a study of radiotherapy plus CTLA-4 blockade in lung cancer. TCRdb's copy holds only in-frame clones and misses some; the assay was immunoSEQ multiplex PCR. This table holds under 50,000 clones, roughly 85% found once. Sequencing used peripheral blood, obtained from a patient treated with radiotherapy plus ipilimumab. These receptors were taken from a human donor with non-small cell lung cancer whose response to radiotherapy plus ipilimumab could not be evaluated. CDR3s include the opening cysteine and the closing phenylalanine or tryptophan. Each record gives: D gene, V gene, clone size, J gene, CDR3 DNA, CDR3 protein. A D gene is named only where the DNA matches it firmly. Clone size, where shown, is once, few, many, or a class for clones that have expanded.

>.|TRBV28|.|TRBJ1-4
TGTGCCAGCAGTTTCAGTTATAATGAAAAACTGTTTTTT
CASSFSYNEKLFF
>.|TRBV28|once|TRBJ1-4
TGTGCCAGCAGTGGCGGGACGGGGAATGAAAAACTGTTTTTT
CASSGGTGNEKLFF
>TRBD2|TRBV4-2|.|TRBJ2-7
TGTGCCAGCAGCCAAGAGGCTAGCGGGGGTCGCTACGAGCAGTACTTC
CASSQEASGGRYEQYF
>TRBD2|TRBV5-1|.|TRBJ2-1
TGCGCCAGCGGCGGGGGGACTATCTACAATGAGCAGTTCTTC
CASGGGTIYNEQFF
>.|TRBV6-1|.|TRBJ2-7
TGTGCCAGCAGCCCTCCTCGACCGGCTAGGTACGAGCAGTACTTC
CASSPPRPARYEQYF
>TRBD1|TRBV6-6|.|TRBJ1-1
TGTGCCAGCAGTCGCGCCCCCGGGACAGGGGGGACTGAAGCTTTCTTT
CASSRAPGTGGTEAFF
>TRBD1|TRBV5-1|.|TRBJ2-5
TGCGCCAGCAGCTTGGGGACAGGGGGCGCCAAACAAGAGACCCAGTACTTC
CASSLGTGGAKQETQYF
>.|TRBV7-6|.|TRBJ2-1
TGTGCCAGCAGCTTGGGGGGCTCCTACAATGAGCAGTTCTTC
CASSLGGSYNEQFF
>TRBD1|TRBV28|.|TRBJ2-4
TGTGCCAGCAGTTTAGGTGCTTGGACAGGGGGGGACATTCAGTACTTC
CASSLGAWTGGDIQYF
>TRBD1|TRBV11-1|.|TRBJ1-1
TGTGCCAGCAGCCTGGGACAGCTGAACACTGAAGCTTTCTTT
CASSLGQLNTEAFF
>.|TRBV7-9|.|TRBJ2-5
TGTGCCAGCAGCCCTCCGGGTCCTAGGGAGACCCAGTACTTC
CASSPPGPRETQYF
>TRBD1|TRBV18|.|TRBJ1-4
TGTGCCAGTACCCCTCCCGGGACAGCTAATGAAAAACTGTTTTTT
CASTPPGTANEKLFF
>TRBD2|TRBV27|.|TRBJ2-1
TGTGCCAGCAGTTTTTTAGGACTAGCGCCCTACAATGAGCAGTTCTTC
CASSFLGLAPYNEQFF
>TRBD1|TRBV6-5|.|TRBJ1-1
TGTGCCAGCAGAGAACAGGGGGCGTTGAACACTGAAGCTTTCTTT
CASREQGALNTEAFF
>TRBD2|TRBV4-1|few|TRBJ2-1
TGCGCCAGCAGCCCCCGGGTAGCGGGGCCCTTCGCTGAGCAGTTCTTC
CASSPRVAGPFAEQFF
>.|TRBV5-4|.|TRBJ2-5
TGTGCCAGCAGCTTGGGAGGGACGCGGAGGGAGGAGACCCAGTACTTC
CASSLGGTRREETQYF
>.|TRBV28|.|TRBJ2-1
TGTGCCAGCAGTTCCCCCAGGGCGGATGAGTTCTTC
CASSSPRADEFF
>TRBD1|TRBV6-5|.|TRBJ2-7
TGTGCCAGCAGTTACTCGCAGCCGGGACAGGGCTACGAGCAGTACTTC
CASSYSQPGQGYEQYF
>TRBD2|TRBV15|.|TRBJ2-7
TGTGCCACCAGCAGAGGAAGCGGGAGTGAATCCATCTACGAGCAGTACTTC
CATSRGSGSESIYEQYF
>TRBD1|TRBV19|.|TRBJ2-4
TGTGCCACAGGGACAGAACTAGCCAAAAACATTCAGTACTTC
CATGTELAKNIQYF
>TRBD1|TRBV6-1|.|TRBJ1-2
TGTGCCAGCAGTGAAGCTGGACAGGGGATACGAGGCTACACCTTC
CASSEAGQGIRGYTF
>TRBD2|TRBV4-1|.|TRBJ2-1
TGCGCCAGCAGCCAAGTAGGAGACAGACTAGCGGGAGACGAGCAGTTCTTC
CASSQVGDRLAGDEQFF
>.|TRBV6-1|.|TRBJ2-4
TGTGCCAGCAGTGGGGTGGGAGTTGGCAAAAACATTCAGTACTTC
CASSGVGVGKNIQYF
>.|TRBV6-1|.|TRBJ2-7
TGTGCCAGTAGCCGGGAAGTTACCTACGAGCAGTACTTC
CASSREVTYEQYF
>TRBD1|TRBV6-5|.|TRBJ1-2
TGTGCCAGCAGTCGGGGGGGGACAGGGCACTATGGCTACACCTTC
CASSRGGTGHYGYTF
>TRBD2|TRBV11-2|.|TRBJ2-2
TGTGCCAGCAGCTTATACCCAGCGGGAGCCCCCGGGGAGCTGTTTTTT
CASSLYPAGAPGELFF
>TRBD1|TRBV9|.|TRBJ2-2
TGTGCCAGCAGAAAACAGGGGGCGACCGGGGAGCTGTTTTTT
CASRKQGATGELFF
>TRBD1|TRBV28|once|TRBJ2-1
TGTGCCAGCAGTCCAGACAGGGTCCCCTACAATGAGCAGTTCTTC
CASSPDRVPYNEQFF
>.|TRBV7-2|.|TRBJ1-5
TGTGCCAGCAGCCTAGGACGGGTTAGCAATCAGCCCCAGCATTTT
CASSLGRVSNQPQHF
>TRBD1|TRBV7-9|once|TRBJ2-2
TGTGCCAGCAGCTCCAGACAGGGTTTCACCGGGGAGCTGTTTTTT
CASSSRQGFTGELFF
>.|TRBV7-9|.|TRBJ1-6
TGTGCCAGCAGCTTAGGCGATCACTATAATTCACCCCTCCACTTT
CASSLGDHYNSPLHF
>.|TRBV6-4|.|TRBJ2-2
TGTGCCAGCAGACCGGAGGTGGTCACCGGGGAGCTGTTTTTT
CASRPEVVTGELFF
>.|TRBV29-1|.|TRBJ2-2
TGCAGCGTTGAAGGGGGGCTAAACACCGGGGAGCTGTTTTTT
CSVEGGLNTGELFF
>TRBD1|TRBV9|few|TRBJ2-2
TGTGCCAGCAGCTCCCCTCGGGACAGCGACACCGGGGAGCTGTTTTTT
CASSSPRDSDTGELFF
>.|TRBV28|.|TRBJ2-1
TGTGCCAGCAGTACCCCTCGACTTCGCTCCTACAATGAGCAGTTCTTC
CASSTPRLRSYNEQFF
>.|TRBV6-6|once|TRBJ2-1
TGTGCCAGCAACCCTGGTGGAGGCTCCTACAATGAGCAGTTCTTC
CASNPGGGSYNEQFF
>TRBD2|TRBV14|.|TRBJ2-1
TGTGCCAGCAGCCAAGTCGGGACTATCAAGTTCTTC
CASSQVGTIKFF
>TRBD2|TRBV19|.|TRBJ2-3
TGTGCCAGTAGGCTAGCTAGCGGGTTGGCAGATACGCAGTATTTT
CASRLASGLADTQYF
>.|TRBV9|few|TRBJ2-1
TGTGCCAGCAGCGTAGGCTTCCCTAGCAATGAGCAGTTCTTC
CASSVGFPSNEQFF
>.|TRBV5-5|.|TRBJ1-5
TGTGCCAGCCAGGACTCAACCAAAAGAGATCAGCCCCAGCATTTT
CASQDSTKRDQPQHF
>.|TRBV28|.|TRBJ2-2
TGTGCCAGCAGTTTAATTACGAACACCGGGGAGCTGTTTTTT
CASSLITNTGELFF